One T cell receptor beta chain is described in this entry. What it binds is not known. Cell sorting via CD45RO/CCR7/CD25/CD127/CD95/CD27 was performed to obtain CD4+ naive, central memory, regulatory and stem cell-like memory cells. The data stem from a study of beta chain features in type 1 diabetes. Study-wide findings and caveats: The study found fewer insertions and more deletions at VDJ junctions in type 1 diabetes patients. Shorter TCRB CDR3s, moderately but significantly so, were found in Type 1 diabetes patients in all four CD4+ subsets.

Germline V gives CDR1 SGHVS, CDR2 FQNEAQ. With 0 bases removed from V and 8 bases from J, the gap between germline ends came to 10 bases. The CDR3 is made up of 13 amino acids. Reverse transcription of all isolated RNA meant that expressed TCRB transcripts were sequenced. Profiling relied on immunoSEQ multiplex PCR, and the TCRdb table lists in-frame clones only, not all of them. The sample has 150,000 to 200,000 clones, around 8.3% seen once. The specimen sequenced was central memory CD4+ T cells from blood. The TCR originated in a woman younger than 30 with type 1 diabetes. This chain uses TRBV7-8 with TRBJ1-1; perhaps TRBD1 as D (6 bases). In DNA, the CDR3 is TGTGCCAGCAGCTTAGCTTACGACAGGGAAGCTTTCTTT. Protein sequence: CASSLAYDREAFF.